Listed below are T cell receptor beta chains from one sample, sequenced in a study of T-cell memory formation after mild COVID-19. TCRdb reprocessed the 5' RACE reads with MiXCR, giving one entry per CDR3 protein. The sample consists of around 400,000 distinct CDR3 sequences, 20% to 25% of them appearing once. What was sequenced was PBMCs or a T cell subset sorted from them (not recorded which). Receptors originate from an adult woman who had mild COVID-19 (a few samples of this study predate the infection). Cell type and time point are not known. CDR3s include the opening cysteine and the closing phenylalanine or tryptophan. Each record gives: CDR3 DNA, CDR3 protein, V gene, J gene, D gene, clone size. A D gene is named only where the DNA matches it firmly. A clone size is listed for some rows: how often the clone was seen (once, few, many), or a class if it is expanded.

DNA: TGCAGTGCTAGAGATCTGTCGGCGGGGGGGCACGGAGATACGCAGTATTTT
CDR3: CSARDLSAGGHGDTQYF
V: TRBV20-1
J: TRBJ2-3
D: TRBD2
size: once

DNA: TGTGCCAGCAGCCATCGGACAGGGGACTACGAGCAGTACTTC
CDR3: CASSHRTGDYEQYF
V: TRBV3-1
J: TRBJ2-7
D: TRBD1
size: -

DNA: TGTGCCAGCAGTCACTCGACAGGGGCCGAAGGGTACGAGCAGTACTTC
CDR3: CASSHSTGAEGYEQYF
V: TRBV6-6
J: TRBJ2-7
D: TRBD1
size: few

DNA: TGTGCCAGCAGCTTAGCGGCAGGGGAGAACGAGCAGTACTTC
CDR3: CASSLAAGENEQYF
V: TRBV7-6
J: TRBJ2-7
D: -
size: -

DNA: TGTGCCAGCAGTTTCCAGGGGGCGGCTTCGGGGAGCAATCAGCCCCAGCATTTT
CDR3: CASSFQGAASGSNQPQHF
V: TRBV28
J: TRBJ1-5
D: TRBD1
size: few

DNA: TGTGCCAGCAGCCAAAAGGTGGCGAACACCGGGGAGCTGTTTTTT
CDR3: CASSQKVANTGELFF
V: TRBV14
J: TRBJ2-2
D: -
size: -

DNA: TGTGCCAGCAGCTTTCTCCTCGGGGCAACATCGAACAATGAGCAGTTCTTC
CDR3: CASSFLLGATSNNEQFF
V: TRBV7-6
J: TRBJ2-1
D: -
size: -

DNA: TGTGCCAGCAGCTTAGGGGTCGCCGCAAGCTCCTACAATGAGCAGTTCTTC
CDR3: CASSLGVAASSYNEQFF
V: TRBV7-9
J: TRBJ2-1
D: -
size: few

DNA: TGTGCCAGCTCATCGACTAGCGGGAGTACAAATGAGCAGTTCTTC
CDR3: CASSSTSGSTNEQFF
V: TRBV18
J: TRBJ2-1
D: TRBD2
size: -

DNA: TGTGCCAGCAGTTCTGGAGGAGGGAATTCACCCCTCCACTTT
CDR3: CASSSGGGNSPLHF
V: TRBV6-5
J: TRBJ1-6
D: -
size: few

DNA: TGTGCCTGGAGTATAACCGGGACTAGCTCACCCGAGCAGTACTTC
CDR3: CAWSITGTSSPEQYF
V: TRBV30
J: TRBJ2-7
D: TRBD2
size: few

DNA: TGTGCCAGCAGCCTAACGACTAGCGGGGGGGGTCATACGCAGTATTTT
CDR3: CASSLTTSGGGHTQYF
V: TRBV7-3
J: TRBJ2-3
D: TRBD2
size: once

DNA: TGCAGCGTTGTGGCGGCCTACGAGCAGTACTTC
CDR3: CSVVAAYEQYF
V: TRBV29-1
J: TRBJ2-7
D: -
size: -

DNA: TGTGCCAGCAGACAGTCCTACGAGCAGTACTTC
CDR3: CASRQSYEQYF
V: TRBV7-8
J: TRBJ2-7
D: -
size: few

DNA: TGCAGTGCTAGATCGATACTAGCGACGGGAAACATTCAGTACTTC
CDR3: CSARSILATGNIQYF
V: TRBV20-1
J: TRBJ2-4
D: TRBD2
size: -

DNA: TGTGCCAGCCTCCTTGACAGGGTTTCCGATGAGCAGTTCTTC
CDR3: CASLLDRVSDEQFF
V: TRBV2
J: TRBJ2-1
D: TRBD1
size: -

DNA: TGTGCCAGCAGCGGTATCAGGGCCGAGGACGAGCAGTACTTC
CDR3: CASSGIRAEDEQYF
V: TRBV5-6
J: TRBJ2-7
D: -
size: few

DNA: TGCAGTGCTAGTACAGGTTATACATATGGCTACACCTTC
CDR3: CSASTGYTYGYTF
V: TRBV20-1
J: TRBJ1-2
D: -
size: -

DNA: TGTGCCAGCAGTTTAGTTCCCGAACGGGGGTTCTTC
CDR3: CASSLVPERGFF
V: TRBV12-3/TRBV12-4
J: TRBJ2-1
D: -
size: few

DNA: TGTGCCAGCAGCTCCTTCTCGTCCCTCAGCTACGAGCAGTACTTC
CDR3: CASSSFSSLSYEQYF
V: TRBV5-4
J: TRBJ2-7
D: -
size: few

DNA: TGCAGTGCTAGCAGACACCTCACTGAAGCTTTCTTT
CDR3: CSASRHLTEAFF
V: TRBV20-1
J: TRBJ1-1
D: -
size: -

DNA: TGTGCCTCAGAGACTAGCGAGGATGTCACAGATACGCAGTATTTT
CDR3: CASETSEDVTDTQYF
V: TRBV30
J: TRBJ2-3
D: TRBD2
size: -

DNA: TGTGCCAGCAGTGTGGTGGGGACAGTCTCCTACAATGAGCAGTTCTTC
CDR3: CASSVVGTVSYNEQFF
V: TRBV2
J: TRBJ2-1
D: TRBD1
size: -

DNA: TGCGCCAGCAGCCAAGGAGTGGGGGGTCTTACGGCCGGGGAGCTGTTTTTT
CDR3: CASSQGVGGLTAGELFF
V: TRBV4-3
J: TRBJ2-2
D: -
size: -

DNA: TGTGCCAGCAGCCGAAGAGGTGGCAACACCGGGGAGCTGTTTTTT
CDR3: CASSRRGGNTGELFF
V: TRBV4-2
J: TRBJ2-2
D: -
size: -

DNA: TGTGCCAGCAGCACTCCTAGCGGGATGCGTAATGAGCAGTTCTTC
CDR3: CASSTPSGMRNEQFF
V: TRBV7-2
J: TRBJ2-1
D: TRBD2
size: many

DNA: TGTGCCAGCAGCTTATTGGCCTCCCGGGGCTACACCTTC
CDR3: CASSLLASRGYTF
V: TRBV7-9
J: TRBJ1-2
D: -
size: -

DNA: TGTGCCAGCAGTTTAGACCCCAAGAACACCGGGGAGCTGTTTTTT
CDR3: CASSLDPKNTGELFF
V: TRBV12-3/TRBV12-4
J: TRBJ2-2
D: -
size: -

DNA: TGTGCCAGCAGCCAAGATCCCCGGACAGGCGGAAGTAACTATGGCTACACCTTC
CDR3: CASSQDPRTGGSNYGYTF
V: TRBV4-2
J: TRBJ1-2
D: TRBD1
size: few

DNA: TGTGCCAGCAGTAGGGCAGAGAACACTGAAGCTTTCTTT
CDR3: CASSRAENTEAFF
V: TRBV2
J: TRBJ1-1
D: -
size: many

DNA: TGTGCCAGCAGTTACGGGACAGGGAAGGTCTCTGGCTACACCTTC
CDR3: CASSYGTGKVSGYTF
V: TRBV12-3/TRBV12-4
J: TRBJ1-2
D: TRBD1
size: -

DNA: TGTGCCAGCAGCCAAGTTTCGGGGATTGCTGAAGCTTTCTTT
CDR3: CASSQVSGIAEAFF
V: TRBV14
J: TRBJ1-1
D: -
size: few

DNA: TGTGCCACCAGCAGATTCGATACTAAAGCGTCGCAGTTCTTC
CDR3: CATSRFDTKASQFF
V: TRBV15
J: TRBJ2-1
D: -
size: -

DNA: TGTGCCAGCAGCCCGGACCTGTTCTCCGGCTACACCTTC
CDR3: CASSPDLFSGYTF
V: TRBV7-6
J: TRBJ1-2
D: -
size: -

DNA: TGTGCCAGCAGTTTCAATACGGGGGGAGGTGCAGATACGCAGTATTTT
CDR3: CASSFNTGGGADTQYF
V: TRBV11-3
J: TRBJ2-3
D: TRBD2
size: few

DNA: TGTGCCAGCAGTATCGGACTAGCGGGCTACAATGAGCAGTTCTTC
CDR3: CASSIGLAGYNEQFF
V: TRBV5-5
J: TRBJ2-1
D: TRBD2
size: few

DNA: TGTGCCAGCAGCCCCCCCCTGAGTAATGAAAAACTGTTTTTT
CDR3: CASSPPLSNEKLFF
V: TRBV7-9
J: TRBJ1-4
D: -
size: few

DNA: TGTGCCAGCAGTTACGGGACAGGGGTCACCTCTGGAAACACCATATATTTT
CDR3: CASSYGTGVTSGNTIYF
V: TRBV6-2/TRBV6-3
J: TRBJ1-3
D: TRBD1
size: -

DNA: TGCAGCGTTGCGGCACCTAGCGGGAGTTCGGGGGAGCAGTACTTC
CDR3: CSVAAPSGSSGEQYF
V: TRBV29-1
J: TRBJ2-7
D: TRBD2
size: few

DNA: TGTGCCAGCAGTTATCTGGGGGCCGGCCAGCCCCAGCATTTT
CDR3: CASSYLGAGQPQHF
V: TRBV6-6
J: TRBJ1-5
D: -
size: few

DNA: TGTGCCATCACCCCGGCACGGAGCAAAGATACGCAGTATTTT
CDR3: CAITPARSKDTQYF
V: TRBV10-3
J: TRBJ2-3
D: -
size: few

DNA: TGCGCCAGCAGCCAAGCCCTTCCGGATGAGCAGTTCTTC
CDR3: CASSQALPDEQFF
V: TRBV4-1
J: TRBJ2-1
D: -
size: -

DNA: TGTGCCAGCAGCCACCGCGAGGGCCAAGAGACCCAGTACTTC
CDR3: CASSHREGQETQYF
V: TRBV7-8
J: TRBJ2-5
D: -
size: once

DNA: TGTGCCAGCAGCCAAGCCGGAGCCGGGGCAGGGTATGGCTACACCTTC
CDR3: CASSQAGAGAGYGYTF
V: TRBV3-1
J: TRBJ1-2
D: -
size: few

DNA: TGCGCCAGCAGCCAAGTGCCACAGGGGCTTGATGAAAAACTGTTTTTT
CDR3: CASSQVPQGLDEKLFF
V: TRBV4-1
J: TRBJ1-4
D: TRBD1
size: -

DNA: TGTGCCAGCAGTCCCATCCTACAGGTTACCTACAATGAGCAGTTCTTC
CDR3: CASSPILQVTYNEQFF
V: TRBV27
J: TRBJ2-1
D: -
size: few

DNA: TGTGCCATCAGTGTCGGACTAGCGGGCTACTACAATGAGCAGTTCTTC
CDR3: CAISVGLAGYYNEQFF
V: TRBV10-3
J: TRBJ2-1
D: TRBD2
size: -

DNA: TGCGCCAGCTCTGAGACAGGGGGTCTCCACGAGCAGTACTTC
CDR3: CASSETGGLHEQYF
V: TRBV5-1
J: TRBJ2-7
D: TRBD1
size: -

DNA: TGTGCCAGCAGCTTAGGACCTTCCCGGGGCTACGAGCAGTACTTC
CDR3: CASSLGPSRGYEQYF
V: TRBV7-9
J: TRBJ2-7
D: -
size: -

DNA: TGCGCCAGCAGCCAGGTCCGGACAGGGGGCGAGCAGTACTTC
CDR3: CASSQVRTGGEQYF
V: TRBV4-1
J: TRBJ2-7
D: TRBD1
size: -

DNA: TGCAGTGCTAGCCCCTCTAGCGGGAGCTCCTACGAGCAGTACTTC
CDR3: CSASPSSGSSYEQYF
V: TRBV20-1
J: TRBJ2-7
D: TRBD2
size: -

DNA: TGCAGTGCGTTCTGGACCGGTTCCTACGAGCAGTACTTC
CDR3: CSAFWTGSYEQYF
V: TRBV20-1
J: TRBJ2-7
D: -
size: -

DNA: TGTGCCAGCAGCTTCCGCGACACGGAGGGCACTGAAGCTTTCTTT
CDR3: CASSFRDTEGTEAFF
V: TRBV5-4
J: TRBJ1-1
D: -
size: few

DNA: TGTGCCAGCAGAACCGGGACTAGGGCTCCAGTCGAGCAGTACTTC
CDR3: CASRTGTRAPVEQYF
V: TRBV6-5
J: TRBJ2-7
D: TRBD2
size: -

DNA: TGCGCCAGCAGCCAAGGTAGAGGCTCTAACTATGGCTACACCTTC
CDR3: CASSQGRGSNYGYTF
V: TRBV4-3
J: TRBJ1-2
D: -
size: -